These 31 T cell receptor beta chains share one sample of origin, sequenced in a study of shared clonotypes between healthy human individuals. Method: immunoSEQ multiplex PCR; TCRdb's copy keeps in-frame clones and lacks some. The table lists about 480,000 clones, about three quarters of them singletons. The sample comprised PBMCs. The receptors derive from a middle-aged woman in good health. Some clones in this sample may be carry-over from other donors' samples.

This chain links TRBV7-9 with TRBJ2-7; 7 bases match TRBD1. Germline V gives CDR1 SEHNR, CDR2 FQNEAQ (reference sequence). The CDR3 length is 14 residues. J lost 2 bases, V lost 5 bases, and 6 bases had no gene match. This chain's CDR3 is CASSPSTGTYEQYF. Written as DNA, the CDR3 is TGTGCCAGCAGCCCTTCGACAGGGACCTACGAGCAGTACTTC.

This clone was seen more than once but under ten times. This CDR3 reads CASSTPAGANTSQNIQYF. CDR3 coding DNA: TGTGCCAGCAGTACACCAGCCGGGGCCAACACTAGCCAAAACATTCAGTACTTC. The chain has TRBV7-2 and TRBJ2-4; TRBD2 might be the D (6 bases). Deletions cut 6 bases from V and 5 bases from J, with 26 bases between. This CDR3 comprises 18 residues. The germline V gene has CDR1 SGHTA and CDR2 FQGNSA.

In this sample, this clone turned up a few times. The chain has TRBV7-8 and TRBJ2-7; 7 bases match TRBD2. Trimming took 2 bases from V and 0 from J; bases not matched to a gene: 1. CDR1 is SGHVS and CDR2 is FQNEAQ in the germline V gene. The CDR3 is 14 residues long. The CDR3 reads CASSLRDYSYEQYF. The CDR3 nucleotides read TGTGCCAGCAGCTTAAGGGACTACTCCTACGAGCAGTACTTC.

J is TRBJ2-3 and V is TRBV27, with D hard to call. Germline lookup yields CDR1 MNHEY and CDR2 SMNVEV (reference sequence). The CDR3 extends over 16 amino acids. Trimming stripped 1 base from V and 0 bases from J, with 11 bases between. In nucleotides, the CDR3 is TGTGCCAGCAGTTTATATGGCTCTCTTAGCACAGATACGCAGTATTTT. This encodes CASSLYGSLSTDTQYF.

V gene TRBV7-2 combines with J gene TRBJ2-7; D is uncertain. The length of the CDR3 is 14 residues. Germline values: CDR1 SGHTA, CDR2 FQGNSA. With 5 bases removed from V and 2 bases from J, the gap between germline ends came to 13 bases. CDR3 sequence (DNA): TGTGCCAGCAGCCCTTCATCGTTGGCCTACGAGCAGTACTTC. Protein product: CASSPSSLAYEQYF.

This clone was observed a few times. V is TRBV7-9 and J is TRBJ2-1; 10 nucleotides align to TRBD2. The CDR3 has 14 residues. Trimming removed 5 bases from V and 9 bases from J; junction bases left unmatched: 7. Germline lookup yields CDR1 SEHNR and CDR2 FQNEAQ (reference sequence). The CDR3 coding sequence is TGTGCCAGCAGCACGGGACTAGCGCGAGCTGAGCAGTTCTTC. Encoded protein: CASSTGLARAEQFF.

A single count supports this clone. The CDR3 coding sequence is TGTGCCTGGGACAGGAACACTGAAGCTTTCTTT. Translated: CAWDRNTEAFF. The genes are TRBV30 and TRBJ1-1, with a tentative D call TRBD1 (5 bases). The CDR3 totals 11 residues. Germline CDR1 GTSNPN, CDR2 SVGIG (reference sequence). The V end was cut by 5 bases, the J end by 1 base, with 5 bases between.

V usage is TRBV7-2 and J usage is TRBJ2-1; TRBD2 matches at 14 bases. CDR3 length equals 18 residues. J was trimmed by 6 bases and V by 2 bases; bases with no gene match: 9. Per germline, CDR1 SGHTA and CDR2 FQGNSA. DNA for the CDR3: TGTGCCAGCAGCTTAACCGGGACTAGCGGGAGTAATCGCAATGAGCAGTTCTTC. It specifies CASSLTGTSGSNRNEQFF.

A few counts support this clone. The V gene is TRBV28, the J gene TRBJ2-1; 12 bases line up with TRBD2. The J segment lost 5 bases and the V segment lost 6 bases, leaving 11 bases of the junction unmatched. Germline assignment: CDR1 MDHEN and CDR2 SYDVKM. The CDR3 is 17 residues long. Written as DNA, the CDR3 is TGTGCCAGCAGGAGATACTTGGGACTAGCGGGCGACAATGAGCAGTTCTTC. Translation gives CASRRYLGLAGDNEQFF. Supplemented by reference TRBV28 and TRBJ2-1, the full variable domain reads DVKVTQSSRYLVKRTGEKVFLECVQDMDHENMFWYRQDPGLGLRLIYFSYDVKMKEKGDIPEGYSVSREKKERFSLILESASTNQTSMYLCASRRYLGLAGDNEQFFGPGTRLTVL.

The gene calls are TRBV6-6 and TRBJ2-5, with TRBD2 as a possible D gene (5 bases). The J call may be in error: the DNA end matches TRBJ2-7 better. The CDR3 is 13 amino acids. CDR1 is MNHNY and CDR2 is SVGAGI in the germline V gene (reference sequence). CDR3 DNA sequence: TGTGCCAGCAGTCCTAGCACTACCTACGAGCAGTACTTC. Amino acids: CASSPSTTYEQYF.

Turning to this clone: The sample contains more than one DNA sequence encoding this CDR3. The gene calls are TRBV30 and TRBJ1-1; D remains ambiguous. The CDR3 consists of 13 residues. Trimming took 5 bases from V and 1 from J, leaving 11 bases between them. The germline V gene has CDR1 GTSNPN and CDR2 SVGIG (reference sequence). For the CDR3, the DNA is TGTGCCTGGGAACCACGAGGGAACACTGAAGCTTTCTTT. This sequence encodes CAWEPRGNTEAFF.

The genes are TRBV28 and TRBJ1-3; 9 bases are shared with TRBD1. This CDR3 is built from 13 residues. Germline V gives CDR1 MDHEN, CDR2 SYDVKM. Here the CDR3 DNA reads TGTACCGTTTGGGACAGGGCTGGAAACACCATATATTTT. Translating gives CTVWDRAGNTIYF.

The V call is TRBV5-1, the J call TRBJ1-5; weak D call: TRBD1 (5 bases). The CDR3 has 15 residues. Trimming took off 0 bases at V and 2 bases at J, with 9 bases between the two ends. Germline lookup yields CDR1 SGHRS and CDR2 YFSETQ. CDR3: CASSLEGTGNQPQHF. The CDR3 bases are TGCGCCAGCAGCTTGGAAGGGACGGGCAATCAGCCCCAGCATTTT.

The chain has TRBV4-1 and TRBJ2-7; the D gene is possibly TRBD1 (5 bases). The CDR3 consists of 15 residues. V was pared by 2 bases and J by 2 bases, with 13 bases between. Germline CDR1 and CDR2: MGHRA and YSYEKL. This chain's CDR3 is CASSQLRGWAYEQYF. The CDR3 DNA reads as TGCGCCAGCAGCCAATTAAGGGGTTGGGCCTACGAGCAGTACTTC.

As concerns this clone: Other nucleotide sequences from this sample produce the same CDR3. The gene calls are TRBV30 and TRBJ1-1, with TRBD1 matching 10 bases. This CDR3 has 13 residues. Germline-derived CDR1 and CDR2 are GTSNPN and SVGIG (reference sequence). The V gene end was trimmed by 3 bases and the J gene end by 4 bases; junction bases not matched to a gene: 2. CDR3 DNA: TGTGCCTGGAGCCGGGACAGGGGCACTGAAGCTTTCTTT. Translated, it gives CAWSRDRGTEAFF.

In nucleotides, the CDR3 is TGTGCCAGCAGCTTACTAGGGGGCGAACCTGAAGCTTTCTTT. The encoded protein is CASSLLGGEPEAFF. The gene calls are TRBV7-9 and TRBJ1-1; 7 bases line up with TRBD1. CDR3 size: 14 residues. Unmatched junction bases numbered 6, after V lost 2 bases and J lost 6 bases. CDR1 SEHNR and CDR2 FQNEAQ come from the germline V gene (reference sequence). The entire variable domain, with the rest obtained from reference TRBV7-9 and TRBJ1-1, is as follows: DTGVSQNPRHKITKRGQNVTFRCDPISEHNRLYWYRQTLGQGPEFLTYFQNEAQLEKSRLLSDRFSAERPKGSFSTLEIQRTEQGDSAMYLCASSLLGGEPEAFFGQGTRLTVV.

CDR3 nucleotide sequence: TGTGCCAGCAGTGGGAACCGACAGGGGAGCCACAATGAGCAGTTCTTC. It is translated as CASSGNRQGSHNEQFF. This rearrangement joins TRBV28 to TRBJ2-1; 8 nucleotides line up with TRBD1. The CDR3 contains 16 residues. CDR1 and CDR2 from the germline V gene are MDHEN and SYDVKM. The V gene end was trimmed by 5 bases and the J gene end by 5 bases; junction bases not matched to a gene: 11. Together with reference TRBV28 and TRBJ2-1, the CDR3 gives the full variable domain: DVKVTQSSRYLVKRTGEKVFLECVQDMDHENMFWYRQDPGLGLRLIYFSYDVKMKEKGDIPEGYSVSREKKERFSLILESASTNQTSMYLCASSGNRQGSHNEQFFGPGTRLTVL.

The chain employs TRBV10-3 and TRBJ2-1, with 8 nucleotides matching TRBD2. The junction had 5 bases not matched to a gene; V was cut back by 10 bases and J by 6 bases. Germline-derived CDR1 and CDR2 are ENHRY and SYGVKD. This CDR3 is 12 amino acids long. The CDR3 DNA is TGTGCCACCACGGGAGGGACCAATGAGCAGTTCTTC. This sequence encodes CATTGGTNEQFF.

The rearrangement uses TRBV7-6 and TRBJ2-5; D unclear. The CDR3 covers 13 residues. V lost 1 base and J lost 1, with 4 bases in between. CDR1 is SGHVS and CDR2 is FNYEAQ in the germline V gene. The CDR3 protein is CASSLGFQETQYF. The CDR3 DNA follows: TGTGCCAGCAGCTTAGGATTCCAAGAGACCCAGTACTTC.

The chain has TRBV28 and TRBJ2-7; 10 positions agree with TRBD1. The CDR3 is 16 residues long. The trim removed 1 base at V and 4 bases at J, leaving 7 bases unmatched. Germline V gives CDR1 MDHEN, CDR2 SYDVKM. The CDR3 DNA reads as TGTGCCAGCAGTTTATTCGGGACAGGGGTTGGGTACGAGCAGTACTTC. It translates to CASSLFGTGVGYEQYF.

As for this clone: Different DNA sequences within this sample yield the same CDR3. V is TRBV7-9 and J is TRBJ2-1; D is unresolved. The germline CDR1 and CDR2 sequences are SEHNR and FQNEAQ (reference sequence). The CDR3 runs to 13 residues. V lost 1 base and J 7 bases, leaving 8 bases between the germline ends. The chain's CDR3 is CASSLGTGNEQFF. In DNA, the CDR3 is TGTGCCAGCAGCTTAGGGACGGGTAATGAGCAGTTCTTC.

On this clone itself: Other DNA variants within this sample encode the same CDR3. V gene TRBV5-4 combines with J gene TRBJ2-1; a weak D match, TRBD2 (6 bases). Per germline, CDR1 SGHNT and CDR2 YYREEE (reference sequence). V lost 4 bases and J 0 bases, leaving 11 bases between the germline ends. The CDR3 covers 15 residues. In DNA form, the CDR3 reads TGTGCCAGCAGCCCTACGGGGGACTCCTACAATGAGCAGTTCTTC. Translation: CASSPTGDSYNEQFF.

This clone was detected only once. The gene calls are TRBV5-1 and TRBJ1-2; D call uncertain. V was cut by 0 bases and J by 4 bases, with 13 bases left in between. The CDR3 is made up of 15 amino acids. Per germline, CDR1 SGHRS and CDR2 YFSETQ. The CDR3 DNA is TGCGCCAGCAGCTTGGATACAACCTCTTTCTATGGCTACACCTTC. Translation gives CASSLDTTSFYGYTF. Based on the CDR3 plus reference TRBV5-1 and TRBJ1-2, the full variable domain is KAGVTQTPRYLIKTRGQQVTLSCSPISGHRSVSWYQQTPGQGLQFLFEYFSETQRNKGNFPGRFSGRQFSNSRSEMNVSTLELGDSALYLCASSLDTTSFYGYTFGSGTRLTVV.

V usage is TRBV7-3 and J usage is TRBJ1-2; D is unresolved. The CDR3 loop spans 13 amino acids. Between the trimmed V and J ends, which lost 4 bases and 4 bases, there was a span of 10 bases. The germline V gene has CDR1 SGHTA and CDR2 FQGTGA. The CDR3 bases are TGTGCCAGCAGCTCCGACCCTACCTATGGCTACACCTTC. Translation: CASSSDPTYGYTF.

This chain joins TRBV28 and TRBJ1-1; TRBD1 might be the D (5 bases). The germline V gene encodes CDR1 MDHEN and CDR2 SYDVKM. Trimming left V 6 bases short and J 3 bases short, with 14 bases between. The CDR3 length is 14 residues. The DNA of the CDR3 is TGTGCCAGCAGCCTGGGACCGGGTGACACTGAAGCTTTCTTT. This gives the protein CASSLGPGDTEAFF.

This chain links TRBV28 with TRBJ1-1; D not certain. The CDR3 loop spans 14 amino acids. Germline V gene sequence: CDR1 MDHEN, CDR2 SYDVKM. V was trimmed by 4 bases and J by 1 base, leaving 10 bases between them. CDR3 DNA sequence: TGTGCCAGCAGTTCCCCCGGGGAGAACACTGAAGCTTTCTTT. Its protein is CASSSPGENTEAFF.

This clone was picked up a small number of times. This chain connects TRBV7-2 to TRBJ2-7; 10 bases are a match to TRBD1. This CDR3 spans 14 amino acids. V dropped 2 bases and J dropped 3; count of bases not matched to a gene: 1. From germline, CDR1 is SGHTA and CDR2 FQGNSA. The CDR3 is CASSLRDRGYEQYF. The CDR3 bases are TGTGCCAGCAGCTTAAGGGACAGGGGCTACGAGCAGTACTTC.

This chain connects TRBV4-1 to TRBJ1-3, with 9 bases matching TRBD1. Germline CDR1 MGHRA, CDR2 YSYEKL. CDR3 length equals 17 residues. V lost 3 bases, J lost 3 bases, and 9 bases stayed unmatched. CDR3 in amino acids: CASSHQGQGRSGNTIYF. The CDR3 region has the DNA TGCGCCAGCAGCCATCAGGGACAGGGACGGAGTGGAAACACCATATATTTT.

The chain uses TRBV7-8 and TRBJ2-7, with TRBD2 identical over 10 bases. V lost 5 bases and J lost 7; bases outside the gene matches: 11. This CDR3 has 15 residues. Germline V gives CDR1 SGHVS, CDR2 FQNEAQ. The CDR3 loop reads CASSPQAGGPGEQYF. The DNA of the CDR3 is TGTGCCAGCAGCCCTCAAGCGGGAGGGCCGGGTGAGCAGTACTTC.

CDR3 amino acids: CASRTGKGAEAFF. The DNA for the CDR3 is TGTGCCAGTAGGACAGGGAAGGGCGCTGAAGCTTTCTTT. This chain uses TRBV19 with TRBJ1-1; 7 positions agree with TRBD1. Germline CDR1 and CDR2: LNHDA and SQIVND (reference sequence). The length of the CDR3 is 13 residues. The V gene end was trimmed by 6 bases and the J gene end by 6 bases; junction bases not matched to a gene: 7.

The chain links TRBV10-2 to TRBJ2-1, with 10 bases identical to TRBD2. Germline trimming cut 7 bases from V and 8 bases from J; bases unmatched to any gene: 8. Per germline, CDR1 WSHSY and CDR2 SAAADI. The CDR3 is 14 residues long. Written as DNA, the CDR3 is TGCGCCAGCACCATAGCGGGAGGAGGCGATGAGCAGTTCTTC. Encoded protein: CASTIAGGGDEQFF.